A selection of T cell receptor beta chains follows, all from one sample in a study of breast tumors, draining lymph nodes, adjacent tissues. A single record per CDR3 protein comes from TCRdb applying MiXCR to the multiplex PCR reads. The table shows some 230,000 distinct CDR3 sequences, with roughly a third occurring only once. Source material: axillary lymph node tissue. Receptors originate from a female donor with breast cancer. Some clones in this sample may be carry-over from other donors' samples. The CDR3 runs from the conserved cysteine through the conserved F or W. The D gene is left open where the match is weak. Clone size is shown for a subset of rows, as once, few, many or a class of expanded clone.

v_call	clone_size	j_call	d_call	cdr3_aa	cdr3_nt
TRBV2	.	TRBJ2-7	TRBD2	CATQGGGSSYEQYF	TGTGCCACCCAAGGAGGCGGGAGCTCCTACGAGCAGTACTTC
TRBV7-3	many	TRBJ2-2	.	CASSQRRVQNTGELFF	TGTGCCAGCAGCCAGCGGCGGGTTCAGAACACCGGGGAGCTGTTTTTT
TRBV18	.	TRBJ2-3	TRBD2	CASSNRAGVVDTQYF	TGTGCCAGCTCAAATCGAGCGGGAGTCGTGGATACGCAGTATTTT
TRBV12-3/TRBV12-4	few	TRBJ2-2	.	CASRPPLGAANTGELFF	TGTGCCAGCAGACCCCCTCTGGGGGCGGCGAACACCGGGGAGCTGTTTTTT
TRBV11-1	many	TRBJ1-2	.	CASRWGTGMWSDYGYTF	TGTGCCAGCAGATGGGGCACGGGCATGTGGTCTGACTATGGCTACACCTTC
TRBV7-3	many	TRBJ2-2	.	CASSPRGGGELFF	TGTGCCAGCAGCCCCAGGGGGGGAGGGGAGCTGTTTTTT
TRBV20-1	.	TRBJ1-2	.	CSARERNGYTF	TGCAGTGCTAGGGAGCGTAATGGCTACACCTTC
TRBV7-3	many	TRBJ2-3	TRBD2	CASSLISGGADTQYF	TGTGCCAGCAGCTTAATTAGCGGGGGGGCAGATACGCAGTATTTT
TRBV5-1	.	TRBJ1-3	.	CASKPGTSNTIYF	TGCGCCAGCAAGCCCGGGACTTCAAACACCATATATTTT
TRBV4-1	few	TRBJ2-5	.	CASSQVPAEGETQYF	TGCGCCAGCAGCCAAGTCCCCGCCGAGGGGGAGACCCAGTACTTC
TRBV5-4	.	TRBJ2-1	.	CASSRATGTYNEQFF	TGTGCCAGCAGCCGAGCGACAGGAACCTACAATGAGCAGTTCTTC
TRBV10-3	.	TRBJ2-1	.	CAISEPDPLQFF	TGTGCCATCAGTGAACCCGACCCCCTTCAATTCTTC
TRBV9	many	TRBJ2-3	.	CASRADGGGTDTQYF	TGTGCCAGCAGGGCGGATGGCGGGGGCACAGATACGCAGTATTTT
TRBV5-8	.	TRBJ1-2	.	CVSSNRRGGGYTF	TGTGTTAGCAGCAACCGACGGGGGGGAGGCTACACCTTC
TRBV24-1	.	TRBJ2-2	TRBD2	CATQRGETGELFF	TGTGCCACCCAGCGGGGGGAAACCGGGGAGCTGTTTTTT
TRBV5-6	.	TRBJ2-2	TRBD1	CASSLGLQGARTGELFF	TGTGCCAGCAGCTTGGGATTACAGGGGGCGAGGACCGGGGAGCTGTTTTTT
TRBV20-1	many	TRBJ1-4	.	CSASMDSGTNEKLFF	TGCAGTGCTAGTATGGACAGTGGAACTAATGAAAAACTGTTTTTT
TRBV5-5	many	TRBJ2-3	.	CASSFGQGTDTQYF	TGTGCCAGCAGCTTTGGGCAGGGTACAGATACGCAGTATTTT
TRBV9	many	TRBJ2-1	.	CASSVGLGFNEQFF	TGTGCCAGCAGCGTAGGTCTAGGATTCAATGAGCAGTTCTTC
TRBV2	.	TRBJ2-3	TRBD2	CASRATSGRRDTQYF	TGTGCCAGCAGGGCGACTAGCGGGAGAAGAGATACGCAGTATTTT
TRBV5-1	few	TRBJ2-1	TRBD1	CASFPGGSYNEQFF	TGCGCCAGCTTTCCAGGGGGCTCTTACAATGAGCAGTTCTTC
TRBV10-2	.	TRBJ2-3	.	CASNLVGGSTDTQYF	TGCGCCAGCAACCTAGTGGGAGGTTCCACAGATACGCAGTATTTT
TRBV6-6	few	TRBJ2-3	TRBD2	CASSDPAGTSGGASTDTQYF	TGTGCCAGCAGTGACCCTGCCGGGACTAGCGGGGGGGCTAGCACAGATACGCAGTATTTT
TRBV19	.	TRBJ2-3	.	CASSIRQTSTDTQYF	TGTGCCAGTAGTATCCGGCAAACTAGCACAGATACGCAGTATTTT
TRBV11-2	.	TRBJ2-7	.	CASSLTAASGVETYEQYF	TGTGCCAGCAGCCTGACGGCCGCCTCAGGGGTCGAGACCTACGAGCAGTACTTC
TRBV25-1	once	TRBJ1-5	.	CASSDPRGGNQPQHF	TGTGCCAGCAGTGACCCCCGGGGGGGCAATCAGCCCCAGCATTTT
TRBV9	.	TRBJ2-1	TRBD2	CASSVGPGGEQFF	TGTGCCAGCAGCGTAGGTCCGGGAGGGGAGCAGTTCTTC
TRBV6-5	few	TRBJ2-2	TRBD1	CASSYAGGGTGELFF	TGTGCCAGCAGTTACGCAGGGGGCGGCACCGGGGAGCTGTTTTTT
TRBV27	few	TRBJ2-6	TRBD2	CASSPGPSGGYGANVLTF	TGTGCCAGCAGCCCCGGGCCTAGCGGGGGGTATGGGGCCAACGTCCTGACTTTC
TRBV9	.	TRBJ1-5	.	CASSEAGHYITDTQHF	TGTGCCAGCAGCGAAGCGGGACACTATATCACAGATACGCAGCATTTT
TRBV5-5	.	TRBJ1-1	TRBD1	CASSPASRRGMGTEAFF	TGTGCCAGCAGCCCGGCGTCGCGCAGGGGGATGGGCACTGAAGCTTTCTTT
TRBV12-3/TRBV12-4	many	TRBJ1-5	.	CASSLRGQPQHF	TGTGCCAGCAGTTTAAGGGGGCAGCCCCAGCATTTT
TRBV5-1	once	TRBJ2-5	TRBD2	CASSTSGEYHETQYF	TGCGCCAGCAGCACTAGCGGGGAATACCACGAGACCCAGTACTTC
TRBV7-9	many	TRBJ2-7	TRBD2	CASSSGGRVMREQYF	TGTGCCAGCAGCTCCGGCGGGAGGGTTATGAGGGAGCAGTACTTC
TRBV10-2	.	TRBJ1-4	TRBD1	CASRGTGEKLFF	TGCGCCAGCAGAGGGACAGGGGAAAAACTGTTTTTT
TRBV7-2	.	TRBJ1-6	TRBD1	CASSLEIGQENSPLHF	TGTGCCAGCAGCTTAGAGATAGGACAGGAAAATTCACCCCTCCACTTT
TRBV5-6	many	TRBJ2-5	TRBD2	CASSATSGGETQYF	TGTGCCAGCAGCGCAACTAGCGGGGGGGAGACCCAGTACTTC
TRBV5-1	.	TRBJ2-5	TRBD1	CASSFGRGRETQYF	TGCGCCAGCAGCTTCGGCAGGGGGCGGGAGACCCAGTACTTC
TRBV3-1	few	TRBJ2-4	TRBD1	CASSQVSGTGRIQYF	TGTGCCAGCAGCCAAGTTTCCGGGACAGGGCGCATTCAGTACTTC
TRBV9	.	TRBJ1-6	.	CASSSSGQGGNSPLHF	TGTGCCAGCAGCTCCAGTGGTCAGGGAGGGAATTCACCCCTCCACTTT
TRBV6-5	many	TRBJ1-2	.	CAVGSLDYGYTF	TGTGCCGTGGGCTCTCTGGACTATGGCTACACCTTC
TRBV7-3	.	TRBJ2-1	TRBD2	CASGIAGGQQFF	TGTGCCAGCGGAATAGCGGGGGGCCAGCAGTTCTTC
TRBV12-3/TRBV12-4	few	TRBJ1-5	.	CASSLVGALNNQPQHF	TGTGCCAGCAGTTTAGTTGGCGCACTGAACAATCAGCCCCAGCATTTT
TRBV24-1	many	TRBJ2-3	.	CATSDSTGALDTQYF	TGTGCCACCAGTGATTCGACAGGCGCCCTCGATACGCAGTATTTT
TRBV12-5	many	TRBJ2-5	.	CASGSSQTQYF	TGTGCTAGTGGCTCCAGCCAGACCCAGTACTTC
TRBV11-2	many	TRBJ2-7	.	CASSLVPARTYEQYF	TGTGCCAGCAGCTTAGTCCCCGCTCGCACTTACGAGCAGTACTTC